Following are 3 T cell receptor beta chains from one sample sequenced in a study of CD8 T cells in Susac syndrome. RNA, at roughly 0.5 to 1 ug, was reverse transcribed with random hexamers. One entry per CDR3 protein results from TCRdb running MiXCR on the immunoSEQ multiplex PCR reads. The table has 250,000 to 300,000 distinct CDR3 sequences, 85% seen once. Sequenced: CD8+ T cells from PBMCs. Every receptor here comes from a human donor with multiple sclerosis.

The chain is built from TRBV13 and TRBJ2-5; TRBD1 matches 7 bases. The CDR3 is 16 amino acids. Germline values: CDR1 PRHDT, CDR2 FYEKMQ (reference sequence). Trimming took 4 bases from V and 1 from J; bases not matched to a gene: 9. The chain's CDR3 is CASSYNPGQTQETQYF. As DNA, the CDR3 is TGTGCCAGCAGCTATAATCCGGGACAGACCCAAGAGACCCAGTACTTC.

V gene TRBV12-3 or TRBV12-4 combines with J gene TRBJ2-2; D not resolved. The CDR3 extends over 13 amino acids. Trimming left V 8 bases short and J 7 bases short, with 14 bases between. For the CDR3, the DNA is TGTGCCAGCCTGCCTTCTTGGGGCGGGGAGCTGTTTTTT. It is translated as CASLPSWGGELFF.

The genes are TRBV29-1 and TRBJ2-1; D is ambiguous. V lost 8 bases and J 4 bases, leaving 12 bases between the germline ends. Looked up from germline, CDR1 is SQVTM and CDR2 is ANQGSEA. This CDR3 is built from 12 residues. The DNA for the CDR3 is TGCAGCACTTGGACCGAGTACAATGAGCAGTTCTTC. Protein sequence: CSTWTEYNEQFF.